The source of this TCR beta chain is a study of blood T cells in healthy people across ages. Primed by a sample-barcoded 5' primer and a J-beta primer mix, a second PCR proceeded for 7 to 11 cycles. TCRdb re-called the 5' RACE reads with MiXCR, one entry per CDR3 protein. This sample has over 750,000 distinct CDR3 sequences, with around a quarter found just once. The germline V gene encodes CDR1 LGHNA and CDR2 YNFKEQ. The trim removed 6 bases at V and 2 bases at J, leaving 6 bases unmatched. This CDR3 is 15 amino acids long. This clonotype was counted only a few times. The sample was also linked to a second study, of T cells of mothers and their children.

Sequenced sample: blood. This chain links TRBV4-2 with TRBJ2-5; TRBD2 agrees at 10 bases. This sequence originates from a boy aged 5-17 years in good health. This CDR3 reads CASSRLAGVQETQYF. As DNA, the CDR3 is TGTGCCAGCAGTCGTCTAGCGGGGGTACAAGAGACCCAGTACTTC.